This TCR beta chain is drawn from a study of early T cells in non-severe SARS-CoV-2 infection. On the study more broadly: Sequencing used unsorted whole-blood bulk RNA, so chains lack pairing. General study points: Matches to VDJdb favored anti-spike CD8 responses and missed private and CD4 specificities.

Germline CDR1 is MGHRA and CDR2 is YSYEKL. Trimming removed 3 bases from V and 4 bases from J; junction bases left unmatched: 9. CDR3 length: 17 amino acids. To note about this clonotype: Its antigen is not identified.

Individual cDNA molecules received unique molecular identifiers during library preparation. TCRdb independently ran MiXCR on the 5' RACE reads; one entry per CDR3 protein. This table has about 61,000 distinct CDR3 sequences, 12% appearing once. The TCR sequence derives from an adult who was a healthcare worker with PCR-confirmed SARS-CoV-2 infection or an uninfected control (not recorded which). The donor label of this sample is uncertain. Sequenced here: whole blood, sampled at baseline. The V call is TRBV4-1, the J call TRBJ2-3, with TRBD2 matching over 11 bases. The CDR3 DNA is TGCGCCAGCAGCCACCCAGAGACTAGCGGGGAGGCAGATACGCAGTATTTT. This translates into CASSHPETSGEADTQYF.